This T cell receptor (beta chain) is from a study of CD8 T cells in Susac syndrome. RNA in amounts of roughly 0.5 to 1 ug was reverse transcribed with random hexamers. TCRdb re-analysed the immunoSEQ multiplex PCR reads in MiXCR, keeping a single row per CDR3 protein. The table includes tens of thousands of distinct CDR3 sequences, roughly nine tenths detected once. V trimming: 1 base; J trimming: 4 bases; junction bases outside the gene matches: 8. This CDR3 is built from 16 residues. Germline V gene sequence: CDR1 DFQATT, CDR2 SNEGSKA (reference sequence). This receptor was identified in a human donor with multiple sclerosis. The sample taken for sequencing was CD8+ T cells from PBMCs. The rearrangement uses TRBV20-1 and TRBJ2-1; 9 bases fit TRBD2. The CDR3 DNA reads TGCAGTGCTAGAGGGTCTAGCGGGGTAATATACAATGAGCAGTTCTTC. Its protein is CSARGSSGVIYNEQFF.